This T cell receptor beta chain is from a study of blood T cell repertoires in COVID-19. Profiling relied on immunoSEQ multiplex PCR, and the TCRdb table lists in-frame clones only, not all of them. Of about 70,000 clones detected, around 83% appear once; the ten largest clones hold around 6.9%. This clone is a singleton in its sample. There are 13 residues in the CDR3. The germline V gene has CDR1 SGHDN and CDR2 FVKESK. Trimming cost V 2 bases and J 7 bases, with 11 bases left between them. The source material was peripheral blood. The chain is built from TRBV14 and TRBJ1-2, with D unclear. The origin of this receptor is a man aged 25-45 years with COVID-19, enrolled during active disease. The CDR3 DNA reads as TGTGCCAGCAGCCAAAACTCCCGAGGTGGCTACACCTTC. This gives the protein CASSQNSRGGYTF.